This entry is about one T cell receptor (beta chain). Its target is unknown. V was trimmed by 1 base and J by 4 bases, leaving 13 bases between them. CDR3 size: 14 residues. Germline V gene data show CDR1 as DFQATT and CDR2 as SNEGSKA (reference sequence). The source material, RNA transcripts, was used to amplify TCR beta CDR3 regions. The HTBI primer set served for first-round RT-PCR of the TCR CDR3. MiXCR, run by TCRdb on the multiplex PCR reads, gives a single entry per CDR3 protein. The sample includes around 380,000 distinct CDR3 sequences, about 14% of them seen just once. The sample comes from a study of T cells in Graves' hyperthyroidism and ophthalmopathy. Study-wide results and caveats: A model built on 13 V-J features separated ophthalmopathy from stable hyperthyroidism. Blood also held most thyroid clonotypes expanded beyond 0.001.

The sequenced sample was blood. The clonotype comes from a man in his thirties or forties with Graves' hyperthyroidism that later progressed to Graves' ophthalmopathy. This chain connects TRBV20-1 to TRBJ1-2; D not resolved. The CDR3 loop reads CSARATAEGYGYTF. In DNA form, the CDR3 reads TGCAGTGCTAGAGCCACAGCCGAGGGCTATGGCTACACCTTC.